The following is a T cell receptor (beta chain) sequence with its context. No antigen is known for it. It may be a read error: a sequence one base away is much more abundant. Patients selected for sequencing had displayed CD8+CD57+ cell expansion by flow cytometry. CDR3 and TCR beta VDJ profiling relied on genomic DNA as the template. MiXCR, run by TCRdb on the reads, gives a single entry per CDR3 protein. The repertoire holds about 180,000 distinct CDR3 sequences, with 40% to 55% as singletons. The V gene end was trimmed by 0 bases and the J gene end by 2 bases; junction bases not matched to a gene: 10. Germline V gives CDR1 MGHRA, CDR2 YSYEKL. The CDR3 is 17 amino acids. The data are from a study of CD8+CD57+ T cells in acquired aplastic anemia. Overall study context: Sorted cells (CD4+ and CD8+) yielded DNA amounts that averaged roughly 3.2 ug. Findings and limits, study-wide: Patients and controls had CD8+ Simpson's diversity values that were not significantly distinct.

The receptor comes from a human donor with aplastic anemia. This chain links TRBV4-1 with TRBJ2-7, with 7 bases aligning to TRBD2. Sequenced input: sorted CD4+, CD8+, or CD8+CD57+ T cells (not recorded which) from PBMCs. CDR3 region: CASSQDGGGTGAYEQYF. CDR3 DNA sequence: TGCGCCAGCAGCCAAGACGGGGGAGGGACGGGGGCCTACGAGCAGTACTTC.